A single sample gave rise to the 18 T cell receptor beta chains below, sequenced in a study of T-cell reconstitution after alpha-beta-depleted transplantation in children listed by TCRdb under 2016. The meaning of the sample's treatment or condition label: allogeneic hematopoietic cell transplantation with graft depleted of TCRalphabeta T cells and CD19 B cells. The method behind the library was PCR. The run used an Illumina HiSeq 2500. To normalize quantification of the TCRbeta repertoire, the TCR libraries were built with molecular barcoding that relied on unique molecular identifiers. TCRdb cleaned the public reads at Q25 with fastp, built clones with MiXCR and kept in-frame beta chains. Every CDR3 protein is listed once, alongside the most common genes and DNA of its rows. Recorded for this sample are 750,000 to 950,000 distinct CDR3 sequences; 16% of them occurred a single time. The top ten clonotypes cover around 4.5% of the sample.

The starting material was PBMCs, mostly from graft donor cells, obtained 360 days after TCRalphabeta/CD19-depleted stem cell transplant. The receptor set was obtained from a male patient between 5 and 17 years old who had a stem cell transplant for acute lymphoblastic leukemia, so the T cells may come from the graft donor.

In this sample, this clonotype turned up a few times. The V and J genes are TRBV12-3 or TRBV12-4 and TRBJ2-7; 7 bases line up with TRBD2. The CDR3 totals 14 residues. The ends lost 5 bases at V and 5 bases at J; junction bases unmatched: 9. CDR3 sequence (DNA): TGTGCCAGCAGTCCTCTGGCGGGAGCCCACGAGCAGTACTTC. Protein product: CASSPLAGAHEQYF.

CDR3 residues: CSARPVGADHFRLNYGYTF. DNA of the CDR3: TGCAGTGCCCGCCCCGTGGGCGCCGACCACTTCCGACTTAACTATGGCTACACCTTC. The chain uses TRBV20-1 and TRBJ1-2; D uncertain. CDR3 length equals 19 residues. Deletions cut 6 bases from V and 1 base from J, with 30 bases between. CDR1 and CDR2 (germline): DFQATT, SNEGSKA (reference sequence).

The rearrangement uses TRBV27 and TRBJ2-1, with no clear D. From germline, CDR1 is MNHEY and CDR2 SMNVEV (reference sequence). V lost 2 bases and J 3 bases, leaving 14 bases between the germline ends. The CDR3 sequence is 16 residues long. The DNA for the CDR3 is TGTGCCAGCAGTTTAGACACACCGCAAAGCTACAATGAGCAGTTCTTC. Its translation is CASSLDTPQSYNEQFF.

The chain joins TRBV7-9 to TRBJ2-1, with 12 bases identical to TRBD2. The V gene end was trimmed by 3 bases and the J gene end by 9 bases; junction bases not matched to a gene: 6. The CDR3 is made up of 15 amino acids. Germline V gene sequence: CDR1 SEHNR, CDR2 FQNEAQ (reference sequence). CDR3 region: CASSLRLAGDSEQFF. As DNA, the CDR3 is TGTGCCAGCAGCTTGAGACTAGCGGGAGACTCTGAGCAGTTCTTC.

This chain uses TRBV20-1 with TRBJ2-7; TRBD1 might be the D (5 bases). The CDR3 length is 12 residues. The V end was cut by 5 bases, the J end by 3 bases, with 11 bases between. The V gene's germline CDR1 is DFQATT and CDR2 SNEGSKA (reference sequence). CDR3 coding DNA: TGCAGTGCTCCTGGGGCCATCTACGAGCAGTACTTC. Translating it yields CSAPGAIYEQYF.

J is TRBJ1-6 and V is TRBV5-1, with a weak D call TRBD1 (6 bases). CDR1 and CDR2 from the germline V gene are SGHRS and YFSETQ. V lost 1 base to trimming and J lost 5 bases, with 13 bases between them. The CDR3 covers 16 residues. The CDR3 coding sequence is TGCGCCAGCAGCTTGAATCCGGGGGCGGATAATTCACCCCTCCACTTT. It specifies CASSLNPGADNSPLHF.

This clonotype was observed a few times. V is TRBV12-3 or TRBV12-4 and J is TRBJ2-1, with 13 bases identical to TRBD2. The trim removed 5 bases at V and 5 bases at J, leaving 6 bases unmatched. The CDR3 consists of 16 residues. The chain's CDR3 is CASSTGLAGVHNEQFF. The DNA for the CDR3 is TGTGCCAGCAGTACCGGACTAGCGGGAGTCCACAATGAGCAGTTCTTC.

This clonotype was detected many times. The chain couples TRBV6-5 to TRBJ1-3; D call uncertain. Germline V gene lookup returns CDR1 MNHEY and CDR2 SVGAGI. The CDR3 length is 15 residues. V was trimmed by 8 bases and J by 1 base, leaving 15 bases between them. CDR3 nucleotides: TGTGCCAGCTCCACGTTCGCTGGGTCTGGAAACACCATATATTTT. Translated: CASSTFAGSGNTIYF.

The rearrangement uses TRBV5-1 and TRBJ2-1; 10 bases match TRBD1. The CDR3 is 15 residues long. With V trimmed by 6 bases and J by 1 base, 4 bases remained unmatched. Per the germline V gene, CDR1 is SGHRS and CDR2 is YFSETQ. The CDR3 nucleotides read TGCGCCAGCACAGAGGGACAGGGGTCCTACAATGAGCAGTTCTTC. This translates into CASTEGQGSYNEQFF.

This clonotype was detected ten times or more. The chain links TRBV23-1 to TRBJ2-1, with 7 positions matching TRBD2. TRBV23-1 is identified as an open reading frame with a role that is uncertain. This CDR3 has 22 amino acids. The junction had 25 bases not matched to a gene; V was cut back by 5 bases and J by 0 bases. The CDR3 DNA is TGCGCCAGCAGTAACTGGGGAGGGTCCAGCGGGGAGCGGAGGGCCTCCTACAATGAGCAGTTCTTC. Translation: CASSNWGGSSGERRASYNEQFF.

This clonotype was seen only a few times. The genes are TRBV7-9 and TRBJ2-1; D remains unclear. The CDR3 runs 15 residues. Trimming shortened V by 2 bases and J by 4 bases, and 12 bases separated the two germline ends. The V gene's germline CDR1 is SEHNR and CDR2 FQNEAQ (reference sequence). The CDR3 loop reads CASSLKGSGYNEQFF. The CDR3 bases are TGTGCCAGCAGCTTAAAGGGAAGTGGTTACAATGAGCAGTTCTTC. Full variable domain (outside the CDR3, taken from reference TRBV7-9 and TRBJ2-1): DTGVSQNPRHKITKRGQNVTFRCDPISEHNRLYWYRQTLGQGPEFLTYFQNEAQLEKSRLLSDRFSAERPKGSFSTLEIQRTEQGDSAMYLCASSLKGSGYNEQFFGPGTRLTVL.

The rearrangement uses TRBV9 and TRBJ2-3; perhaps D is TRBD1 or TRBD2 (5 bases each). Germline V gives CDR1 SGDLS, CDR2 YYNGEE. The CDR3 covers 15 residues. V lost 4 bases and J 0 bases, leaving 12 bases between the germline ends. The CDR3 loop is CASSMGTLSTDTQYF. CDR3 nucleotides: TGTGCCAGCAGCATGGGGACCCTTAGCACAGATACGCAGTATTTT.

V usage is TRBV15 and J usage is TRBJ1-5; D is ambiguous. Germline CDR1 LNHNV, CDR2 YYDKDF (reference sequence). The V and J ends lost 3 bases and 0 bases respectively, with 12 bases between them. The CDR3 contains 16 residues. CDR3 DNA: TGTGCCACCAGCAGCTCGGACCTGTATAGCAATCAGCCCCAGCATTTT. This gives the protein CATSSSDLYSNQPQHF.

This clonotype was observed a few times. The chain recombines TRBV5-6 with TRBJ2-7; no definite D call. The CDR3 extends over 12 amino acids. The V end was cut by 7 bases, the J end by 3 bases, with 11 bases between. Germline V gene data show CDR1 as SGHDT and CDR2 as YYEEEE. The CDR3 is CASSETNYEQYF. The CDR3 region has the DNA TGTGCCAGCTCTGAGACGAACTACGAGCAGTACTTC.

This clonotype was observed a few times. The V and J genes are TRBV29-1 and TRBJ2-1, with 8 bases matching TRBD2. V lost 1 base, J lost 4 bases, and 15 bases stayed unmatched. The CDR3 has 18 residues. Germline CDR1 reads SQVTM; CDR2 reads ANQGSEA. The CDR3 nucleotides read TGCAGCGTTGAAGGGCCCGAATCCGAGCGGGAGAGATACAATGAGCAGTTCTTC. Translated, it gives CSVEGPESERERYNEQFF.

This clonotype has more than one count but fewer than ten. The chain joins TRBV6-5 to TRBJ2-7, with D maybe TRBD2 (8 bases). The CDR3 loop spans 15 amino acids. Between the trimmed V and J ends, which lost 2 bases and 2 bases, there was a span of 13 bases. CDR1 is MNHEY, CDR2 SVGAGI, per germline. The CDR3 DNA is TGTGCCAGCAGTTACGGGACAGCGGGAGCCTACGAGCAGTACTTC. It encodes CASSYGTAGAYEQYF.

This clonotype was seen only a few times. The chain employs TRBV5-1 and TRBJ1-6; D uncertain. The V and J ends lost 4 bases and 8 bases respectively, with 16 bases between them. The CDR3 extends over 15 amino acids. Germline values: CDR1 SGHRS, CDR2 YFSETQ. Here the CDR3 DNA reads TGCGCCAGCAGCCCGTTTTCGGGGATTGATTCACCCCTCCACTTT. Amino acid sequence: CASSPFSGIDSPLHF.

The rearrangement uses TRBV5-6 and TRBJ1-2, with 9 nucleotides matching TRBD1. V shed 5 bases and J 8 bases; nucleotides not matched to a gene: 7. Germline V lookup: CDR1 SGHDT, CDR2 YYEEEE. CDR3 length: 13 amino acids. CDR3 loop: CASRLYRGHGYTF. The CDR3 region has the DNA TGTGCCAGCAGGCTATACAGGGGGCACGGCTACACCTTC.